One sample yielded the 5 T cell receptor beta chains listed below, sequenced in a study of shared clonotypes between healthy human individuals. The protocol was immunoSEQ multiplex PCR, while the TCRdb copy is restricted to in-frame clones and leaves out a portion. The sample consists of 1,400,000 or so clones, roughly 98.5% of them appearing once. Sample: naive CD4+ T cells sorted from blood. Noted subset: CD45RA+ positively selected. The receptors come from a man younger than 40 in good health.

This chain connects TRBV25-1 to TRBJ2-1; D uncertain. The CDR3 is 16 amino acids. Germline values: CDR1 MGHDK, CDR2 SYGVNS. Between the trimmed V and J ends, which lost 4 bases and 0 bases, there was a span of 13 bases. The CDR3 protein is CASSGFYSSSYNEQFF. As DNA, the CDR3 is TGTGCCAGCAGTGGGTTTTATTCGAGCTCCTACAATGAGCAGTTCTTC. The full variable domain, in which reference TRBV25-1 and TRBJ2-1 provide the parts outside the CDR3, is EADIYQTPRYLVIGTGKKITLECSQTMGHDKMYWYQQDPGMELHLIHYSYGVNSTEKGDLSSESTVSRIRTEHFPLTLESARPSHTSQYLCASSGFYSSSYNEQFFGPGTRLTVL.

This chain links TRBV28 with TRBJ1-5, with TRBD1 as a possible D gene (6 bases). Germline assignment: CDR1 MDHEN and CDR2 SYDVKM. The ends were cut back, 6 bases at V and 0 bases at J, with 12 bases in the middle. CDR3 length equals 15 residues. The CDR3 nucleotides are TGTGCCAGCAGACCAGGGGATTATAGCAATCAGCCCCAGCATTTT. This gives the protein CASRPGDYSNQPQHF.

In this sample, this clone turned up once. CDR3 DNA: TGTGCCAGCAGCACCCACCGCGAGCAGTACTTC. It specifies CASSTHREQYF. The chain is built from TRBV6-6 and TRBJ2-7; D ambiguous. The germline V and J ends were trimmed by 6 bases and 6 bases, with 9 bases remaining between them. The CDR3 covers 11 residues. Germline V gene sequence: CDR1 MNHNY, CDR2 SVGAGI (reference sequence).

This clone was detected only once. This rearrangement joins TRBV12-5 to TRBJ1-1; maybe TRBD1 (6 bases). With 5 bases removed from V and 6 bases from J, the gap between germline ends came to 10 bases. The length of the CDR3 is 12 residues. The germline V gene has CDR1 LGHNT and CDR2 FRNRAP. The CDR3 DNA is TGTGCTAGTGGTCAAGGACAGTCTGAAGCTTTCTTT. Translated: CASGQGQSEAFF.

The rearrangement uses TRBV4-1 and TRBJ1-2; maybe TRBD1 (6 bases). Trimming pared 1 base from V and 7 bases from J, leaving 13 bases between. This CDR3 is 14 amino acids long. Germline values: CDR1 MGHRA, CDR2 YSYEKL. The CDR3 DNA sequence: TGCGCCAGCAGCCAAGCGGGGGCCAGGGGTGGCTACACCTTC. It translates to CASSQAGARGGYTF.